The sequence of this T cell receptor (beta chain) was determined in a study of blood T cell repertoires in COVID-19. Germline CDR1 and CDR2: LGHDT and YNNKEL (reference sequence). V was clipped by 0 bases and J by 5 bases, with 11 bases between them. CDR3 size: 14 residues. Participant age was 18 to 89 years, and participants resided in roughly 25 US areas. Cohort placement rested on clinical history that participants reported themselves. As processed by the authors: The assay estimated nucleated cells by amplifying reference gene primers. The assay was immunoSEQ multiplex PCR, and TCRdb's table has in-frame clones only and misses some. V and J calls and clone size follow that table, whereas D and trimming were derived from the DNA. The table has over 350,000 clones, 70% to 90% seen once.

This rearrangement joins TRBV3-1 (or the pseudogene TRBV3-2) to TRBJ2-7, with D unclear. The sequenced sample consisted of PBMCs or T cells enriched from blood (not recorded which). This TCR was recovered from a woman between 25 and 40 years old with acute COVID-19. The CDR3: CASSQDPGSNEQYF. DNA for the CDR3: TGTGCCAGCAGCCAAGATCCCGGGTCCAACGAGCAGTACTTC.